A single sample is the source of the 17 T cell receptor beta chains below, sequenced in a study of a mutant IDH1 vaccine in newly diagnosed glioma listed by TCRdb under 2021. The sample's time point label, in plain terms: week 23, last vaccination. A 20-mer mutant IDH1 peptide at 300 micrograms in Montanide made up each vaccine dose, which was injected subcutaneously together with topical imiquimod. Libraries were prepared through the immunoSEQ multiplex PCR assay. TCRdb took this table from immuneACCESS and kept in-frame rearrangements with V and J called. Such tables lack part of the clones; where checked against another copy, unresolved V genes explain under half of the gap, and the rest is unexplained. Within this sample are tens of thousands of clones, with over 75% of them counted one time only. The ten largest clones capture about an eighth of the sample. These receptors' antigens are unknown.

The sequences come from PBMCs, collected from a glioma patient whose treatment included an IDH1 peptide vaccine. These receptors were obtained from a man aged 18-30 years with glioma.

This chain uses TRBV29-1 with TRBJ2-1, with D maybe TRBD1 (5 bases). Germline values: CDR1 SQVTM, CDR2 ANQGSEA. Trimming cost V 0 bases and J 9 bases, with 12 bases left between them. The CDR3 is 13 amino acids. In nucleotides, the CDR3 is TGCAGCGTTGAAGATAAGGGTAGGGGTGAGCAGTTCTTC. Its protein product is CSVEDKGRGEQFF.

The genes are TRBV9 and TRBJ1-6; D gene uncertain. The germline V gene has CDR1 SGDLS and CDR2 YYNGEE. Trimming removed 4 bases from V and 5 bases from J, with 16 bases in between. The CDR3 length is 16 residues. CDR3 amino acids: CASSPELGRHNSPLHF. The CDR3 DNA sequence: TGTGCCAGCAGCCCAGAGCTGGGCAGGCATAATTCACCCCTCCACTTT. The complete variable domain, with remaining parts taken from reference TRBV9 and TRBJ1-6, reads DSGVTQTPKHLITATGQRVTLRCSPRSGDLSVYWYQQSLDQGLQFLIQYYNGEERAKGNILERFSAQQFPDLHSELNLSSLELGDSALYFCASSPELGRHNSPLHFGNGTRLTVT.

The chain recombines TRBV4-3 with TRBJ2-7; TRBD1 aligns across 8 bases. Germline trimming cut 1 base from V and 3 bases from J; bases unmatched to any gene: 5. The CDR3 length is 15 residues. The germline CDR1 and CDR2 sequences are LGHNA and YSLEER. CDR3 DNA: TGCGCCAGCAGCCAAGGGACAGGGATTTTCTACGAGCAGTACTTC. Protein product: CASSQGTGIFYEQYF.

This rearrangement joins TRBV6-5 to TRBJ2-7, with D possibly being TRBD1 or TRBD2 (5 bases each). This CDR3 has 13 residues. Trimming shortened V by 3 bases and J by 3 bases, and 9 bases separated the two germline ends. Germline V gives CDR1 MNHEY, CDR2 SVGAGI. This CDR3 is CASSYVGDYEQYF. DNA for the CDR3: TGTGCCAGCAGTTATGTGGGGGACTACGAGCAGTACTTC.

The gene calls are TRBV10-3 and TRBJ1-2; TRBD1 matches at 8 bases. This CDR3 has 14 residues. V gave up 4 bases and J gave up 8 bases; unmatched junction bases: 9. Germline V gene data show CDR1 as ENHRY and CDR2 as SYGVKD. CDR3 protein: CAISGDRGSGGYTF. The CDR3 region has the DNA TGTGCCATCAGTGGAGACAGGGGATCAGGAGGCTACACCTTC.

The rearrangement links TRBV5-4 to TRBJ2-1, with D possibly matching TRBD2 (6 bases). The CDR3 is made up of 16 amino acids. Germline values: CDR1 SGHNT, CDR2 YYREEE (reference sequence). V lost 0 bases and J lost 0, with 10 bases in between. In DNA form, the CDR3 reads TGTGCCAGCAGCTTGGAGCGGGTGAGCTCCTACAATGAGCAGTTCTTC. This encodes CASSLERVSSYNEQFF.

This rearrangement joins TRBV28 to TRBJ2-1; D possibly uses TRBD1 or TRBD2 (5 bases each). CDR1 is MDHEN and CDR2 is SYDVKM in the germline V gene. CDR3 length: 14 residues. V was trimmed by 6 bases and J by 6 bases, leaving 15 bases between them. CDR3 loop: CASSPGRMGNEQFF. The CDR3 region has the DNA TGTGCCAGCAGCCCGGGACGGATGGGCAATGAGCAGTTCTTC.

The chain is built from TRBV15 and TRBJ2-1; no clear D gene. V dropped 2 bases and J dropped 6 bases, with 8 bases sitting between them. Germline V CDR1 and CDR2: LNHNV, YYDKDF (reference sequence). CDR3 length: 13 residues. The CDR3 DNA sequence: TGTGCCACCAGCAGAAGGCTGCCCAATGAGCAGTTCTTC. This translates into CATSRRLPNEQFF.

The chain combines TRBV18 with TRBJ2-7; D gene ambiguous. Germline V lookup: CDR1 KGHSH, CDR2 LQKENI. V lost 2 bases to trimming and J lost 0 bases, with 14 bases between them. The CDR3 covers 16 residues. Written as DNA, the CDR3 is TGTGCCAGCTCACCAAAACAGACTGGTAGCTCCTACGAGCAGTACTTC. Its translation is CASSPKQTGSSYEQYF.

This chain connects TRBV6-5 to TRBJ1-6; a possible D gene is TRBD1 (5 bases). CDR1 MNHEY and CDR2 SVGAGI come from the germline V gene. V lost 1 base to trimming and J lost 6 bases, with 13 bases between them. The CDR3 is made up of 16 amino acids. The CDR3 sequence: CASSYYGQGSNSPLHF. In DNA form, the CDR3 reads TGTGCCAGCAGTTACTACGGGCAGGGCTCTAATTCACCCCTCCACTTT.

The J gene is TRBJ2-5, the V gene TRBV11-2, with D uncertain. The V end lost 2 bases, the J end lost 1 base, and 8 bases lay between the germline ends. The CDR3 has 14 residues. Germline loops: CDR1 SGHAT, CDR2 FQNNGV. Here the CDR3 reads CASSLYQIQETQYF. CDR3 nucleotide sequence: TGTGCCAGCAGCTTATACCAGATCCAAGAGACCCAGTACTTC.

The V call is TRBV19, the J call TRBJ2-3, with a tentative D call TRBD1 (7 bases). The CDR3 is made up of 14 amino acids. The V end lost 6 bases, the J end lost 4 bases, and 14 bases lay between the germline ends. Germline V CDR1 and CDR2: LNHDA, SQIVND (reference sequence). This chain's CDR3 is CASSRGRWADTQYF. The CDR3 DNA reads TGTGCCAGTAGCAGGGGGAGGTGGGCAGATACGCAGTATTTT.

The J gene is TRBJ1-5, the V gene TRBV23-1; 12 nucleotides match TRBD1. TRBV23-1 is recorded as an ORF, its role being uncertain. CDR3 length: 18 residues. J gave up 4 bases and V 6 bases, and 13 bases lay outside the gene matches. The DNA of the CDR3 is TGCGCCAGCAGGGAGGGACAGGGGGCGATCTCGCGGAATCAGCCCCAGCATTTT. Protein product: CASREGQGAISRNQPQHF.

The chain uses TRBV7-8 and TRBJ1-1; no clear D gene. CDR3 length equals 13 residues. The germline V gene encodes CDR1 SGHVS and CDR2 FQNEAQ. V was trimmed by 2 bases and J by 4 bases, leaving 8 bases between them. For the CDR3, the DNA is TGTGCCAGCAGCTTAAACAGATTCACTGAAGCTTTCTTT. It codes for CASSLNRFTEAFF.

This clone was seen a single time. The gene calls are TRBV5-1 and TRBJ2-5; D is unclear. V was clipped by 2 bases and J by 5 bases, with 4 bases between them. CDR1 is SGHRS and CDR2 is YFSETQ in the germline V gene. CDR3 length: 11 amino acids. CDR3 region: CASSLEETQYF. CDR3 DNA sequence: TGCGCCAGCAGCTTAGAGGAGACCCAGTACTTC.

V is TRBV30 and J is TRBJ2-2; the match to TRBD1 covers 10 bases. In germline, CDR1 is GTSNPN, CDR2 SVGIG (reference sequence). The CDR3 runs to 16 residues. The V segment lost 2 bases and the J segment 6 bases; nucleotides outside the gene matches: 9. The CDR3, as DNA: TGTGCCTGGAGTCCATTGGACAGGGGGAGGCCCGGGGAGCTGTTTTTT. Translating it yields CAWSPLDRGRPGELFF.

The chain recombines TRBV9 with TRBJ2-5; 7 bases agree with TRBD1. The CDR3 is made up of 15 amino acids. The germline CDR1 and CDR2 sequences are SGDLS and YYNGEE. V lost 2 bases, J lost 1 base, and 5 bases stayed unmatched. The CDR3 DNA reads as TGTGCCAGCAGCGTCGGACAGGTACGCCAAGAGACCCAGTACTTC. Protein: CASSVGQVRQETQYF.